This TCR beta chain was sequenced for a study of Ad26.COV2.S vaccination and SARS-CoV-2 variants. The treatment was: 15 to 20 received Ad26.COV2.S at low or high dose, single or two shots; a few received placebo; per-sample allocation not given. Sampling was performed 63 days after the first vaccine or placebo injection. Some clones are missing from TCRdb's copy, which holds only in-frame ones; the method was immunoSEQ multiplex PCR. Among about 280,000 clones, 80% to 90% were seen once, and the ten largest hold about 3.6%. In germline, CDR1 is SNHLY, CDR2 FYNNEI. V was cut by 0 bases and J by 0 bases, with 12 bases left in between. This CDR3 spans 17 amino acids.

The receptor comes from a person aged 18-65 years who received the Ad26.COV2.S COVID-19 vaccine or a placebo. The specimen comprised peripheral blood, sampled in a trial of Ad26.COV2.S vaccine versus placebo. The chain employs TRBV2 and TRBJ1-5; D remains ambiguous. The CDR3 reads CASSEAPAGYSNQPQHF. The CDR3 bases are TGTGCCAGCAGTGAAGCCCCCGCGGGTTATAGCAATCAGCCCCAGCATTTT.